This TCR beta chain was captured by sequencing in a study of monozygotic twins with inflammatory bowel disease. This CDR3 is 14 amino acids long. Germline V gene lookup returns CDR1 MDHEN and CDR2 SYDVKM. From its re-call of the 5' RACE reads, TCRdb lists each CDR3 protein once, without DNA. With 110,000 to 150,000 distinct CDR3 sequences in the sample, the ten largest clones hold roughly 1.2%. Material for sequencing was blood. The sequence was collected from a human donor with ulcerative colitis or Crohn's disease, or a healthy co-twin of an affected twin (not recorded which). The chain employs TRBV28 and TRBJ2-2; the D call of TRBD2 rests on TCRdb alone, since no DNA is present to check it. CDR3: CASKGSGPRGELFF.